Each of the 3 T cell receptor beta chains below was sequenced from the same sample in a study of T cell responses to AZD1222 COVID-19 vaccine. Here immunoSEQ multiplex PCR was the method, and the copy in TCRdb shows in-frame clones only, minus some. The data contain over 150,000 clones, over 75% of them singletons. The sample in question was peripheral blood, obtained on day 0 of AZD1222 vaccination. These receptors were obtained from an adult in good health.

V and J are TRBV7-3 and TRBJ2-2; D gene uncertain. The V and J ends lost 4 bases and 1 base respectively, with 13 bases between them. The CDR3 totals 16 residues. Germline loops: CDR1 SGHTA, CDR2 FQGTGA. CDR3 in amino acids: CASSSTLRGNTGELFF. CDR3 DNA sequence: TGTGCCAGCAGCTCTACCCTAAGAGGGAACACCGGGGAGCTGTTTTTT.

CDR3 residues: CASTFREVGFNQPQHF. CDR3 DNA: TGTGCCAGCACCTTTAGAGAAGTGGGGTTCAATCAGCCCCAGCATTTT. The genes are TRBV28 and TRBJ1-5; D is ambiguous. The CDR3 totals 16 residues. V was shortened by 7 bases and J by 3 bases, with 19 bases between the two germline ends. The germline gives CDR1 MDHEN, CDR2 SYDVKM.

This CDR3 is CSVKSSGNTIYF. CDR3 DNA: TGCAGCGTTAAGAGTTCTGGAAACACCATATATTTT. V usage is TRBV29-1 and J usage is TRBJ1-3, with unresolved D. This CDR3 is built from 12 residues. V dropped 5 bases and J dropped 1 base, with 6 bases sitting between them. Germline-derived CDR1 and CDR2 are SQVTM and ANQGSEA.